Listed below are T cell receptor beta chains from one sample, sequenced in a study of blood T cell repertoires in COVID-19. Method: immunoSEQ multiplex PCR; TCRdb's copy keeps in-frame clones and lacks some. The repertoire holds about 200,000 clones, with 86% as singletons. Sequencing used PBMCs or T cells enriched from blood (not recorded which). The receptors stem from a man aged 40-49 years with acute COVID-19. Each CDR3 is given with its conserved first and last residue. Fields, in order: clone size, J gene, V gene, D gene, CDR3 DNA, CDR3 protein. D genes are given only for firm matches. Clone size is not always given. Where it is, it says once, few, many or a class for expanded clones.

- | TRBJ2-7 | TRBV20-1 | - | TGCAGTGCTAGTTCGAGCGGTGCTGATTTGGGCTACGAGCAGTACTTC | CSASSSGADLGYEQYF
medium-sized | TRBJ1-6 | TRBV5-1 | - | TGCGCCAGCAGCTTGGGGGAGCAGGAGTCACCCCTCCACTTT | CASSLGEQESPLHF
- | TRBJ2-1 | TRBV27 | TRBD2 | TGTGCCAGCAGTTTTAGCGGGACCGTCAATGAGCAGTTCTTC | CASSFSGTVNEQFF
- | TRBJ2-1 | TRBV9 | TRBD1 | TGTGCCAGCAGCGGACAGGGGGCGAGAAATGAGCAGTTCTTC | CASSGQGARNEQFF
few | TRBJ1-5 | TRBV27 | - | TGTGCCAGCAGTTTTCAATTCGGGCCCCAGCATTTT | CASSFQFGPQHF
- | TRBJ1-4 | TRBV5-1 | TRBD1 | TGCGCCAGCAGCGCGGACAGGGTCCTTGCAACTAATGAAAAACTGTTTTTT | CASSADRVLATNEKLFF
- | TRBJ2-1 | TRBV7-2 | - | TGTGCCAGCAGCTTAGGTAGCGGCTGGTCCTACAATGAGCAGTTCTTC | CASSLGSGWSYNEQFF
- | TRBJ2-1 | TRBV7-9 | - | TGTGCCAGCAGCCACGACAGACCCTGGGGCAATGAGCAGTTCTTC | CASSHDRPWGNEQFF
- | TRBJ1-5 | TRBV10-1 | - | TGCGCCCCCCGGGAGGGGGTTCAGCCCCAGCATTTT | CAPREGVQPQHF
- | TRBJ2-4 | TRBV6-5 | TRBD2 | TGTGCCAGCAGTTACCGTCCCAGCGGGAGAGGGGACATTCAGTACTTC | CASSYRPSGRGDIQYF
- | TRBJ2-4 | TRBV28 | - | TGTGCCAGCAGTTTATCACAGGGAATAGCCAAAAACATTCAGTACTTC | CASSLSQGIAKNIQYF
- | TRBJ2-3 | TRBV7-2 | - | TGTGCCAGCAGCTTAGAACGGGGAAACACAGATACGCAGTATTTT | CASSLERGNTDTQYF
- | TRBJ1-5 | TRBV15 | - | TGTGCCACCAGCAGCGTAGGGGATCAGCCCCAGCATTTT | CATSSVGDQPQHF
- | TRBJ1-4 | TRBV19 | TRBD1 | TGTGCCAGTCTCGACAGGGGGCTCGGTGAAAAACTGTTTTTT | CASLDRGLGEKLFF
- | TRBJ1-4 | TRBV6-6 | - | TGTGCCAGCAGTTACTCGAATAGTAGGGAGCAAAAACTGTTTTTT | CASSYSNSREQKLFF
- | TRBJ1-2 | TRBV24-1 | TRBD1 | TGTGCCACCAGTGATTCAGGGGGCGCGGACTATGGCTACACCTTC | CATSDSGGADYGYTF
once | TRBJ2-4 | TRBV28 | TRBD2 | TGTGCCAGCAGTTCTGGGACTAGCGGGGGACTCTTGTCCAAAAACATTCAGTACTTC | CASSSGTSGGLLSKNIQYF
few | TRBJ2-3 | TRBV7-9 | - | TGTGCCAGCAGATCCCTGATAGAGGATACGCAGTATTTT | CASRSLIEDTQYF
- | TRBJ2-7 | TRBV5-6 | TRBD1 | TGTGCCAGCAGAAACGGACAGGGGGCGTTGGAGCAGTACTTC | CASRNGQGALEQYF
few | TRBJ2-7 | TRBV19 | TRBD2 | TGTGCCAGTAGTATAGGGCTAGCGGGGGAGCAGTACTTC | CASSIGLAGEQYF
- | TRBJ1-1 | TRBV6-5 | TRBD1 | TGTGCCAGCGCAAAGACAGGGGCGAACACTGAAGCTTTCTTT | CASAKTGANTEAFF
- | TRBJ1-1 | TRBV11-1 | - | TGTGCCAGCAGCCAATTCTGGTCGGAGTCGAGGACTGAAGCTTTCTTT | CASSQFWSESRTEAFF
- | TRBJ2-5 | TRBV11-2 | - | TGTGCCAGCAGCTTGGCTGAGGGGGGGAGGAGGGGAGAGACCCAGTACTTC | CASSLAEGGRRGETQYF